This TCR beta chain was obtained from a study of blood T cell repertoires in COVID-19. Germline CDR1 is MDHEN and CDR2 is SYDVKM. This CDR3 has 15 amino acids. The ends lost 3 bases at V and 4 bases at J; junction bases unmatched: 8. The repertoire was sequenced with immunoSEQ multiplex PCR; TCRdb's copy has only in-frame clones and lacks some. Of about 480,000 clones in the sample, 87% are singletons; the top ten hold 1.5% to 2%. This clonotype originated in a woman aged 18-29 years with acute COVID-19. Input material: PBMCs or T cells enriched from blood (not recorded which). The chain joins TRBV28 to TRBJ2-7, with TRBD2 identical over 8 bases. Here the CDR3 reads CASSFRSSGSYEQYF. The CDR3 bases are TGTGCCAGCAGTTTTCGATCCAGCGGGAGTTACGAGCAGTACTTC.